These 10 T cell receptor beta chains were sequenced from one sample in a study of cytotoxic CD8 clonotypes in ibrutinib-treated CLL. The repertoire was sequenced with immunoSEQ multiplex PCR; TCRdb's copy has only in-frame clones and lacks some. The table records some 58,000 clones, 71% of them present only once. Material: PBMCs, obtained after 12 months of ibrutinib treatment. All receptors derive from a human donor with chronic lymphocytic leukemia.

The J gene is TRBJ2-2, the V gene TRBV4-1; TRBD2 matches at 7 bases. This CDR3 contains 17 residues. Germline V CDR1 and CDR2: MGHRA, YSYEKL. V shed 4 bases, J shed 1 base, and the junction held 9 bases outside the gene matches. The CDR3 reads CASSPLLAGVNTGELFF. The CDR3 coding sequence is TGCGCCAGCAGCCCCCTCCTTGCGGGAGTGAACACCGGGGAGCTGTTTTTT.

J is TRBJ2-3 and V is TRBV5-4; TRBD1 matches 11 bases. The V segment lost 2 bases and the J segment 6 bases; nucleotides outside the gene matches: 14. Germline assignment: CDR1 SGHNT and CDR2 YYREEE (reference sequence). This CDR3 has 18 residues. Here the CDR3 DNA reads TGTGCCAGCAGCTTTTCCCTACCTAACCGGGACAGGGGGGATACGCAGTATTTT. This sequence encodes CASSFSLPNRDRGDTQYF.

The sample holds one count of this clone. This chain links TRBV7-2 with TRBJ2-3, with D possibly called TRBD1 or TRBD2 (5 bases each). The germline V gene has CDR1 SGHTA and CDR2 FQGNSA. The CDR3 runs 16 residues. Trimming took off 7 bases at V and 3 bases at J, with 20 bases between the two ends. The DNA of the CDR3 is TGTGCCAGCAACCCAGGGCCGGGGAGAGTAACAGATACGCAGTATTTT. Its protein product is CASNPGPGRVTDTQYF.

The J gene is TRBJ1-3, the V gene TRBV19; perhaps TRBD1 as D (5 bases). V lost 6 bases and J lost 0, with 12 bases in between. This CDR3 is 15 amino acids long. Germline CDR1 and CDR2: LNHDA and SQIVND (reference sequence). The CDR3 coding sequence is TGTGCCAGTAGACCCGGGACGGCCTCTGGAAACACCATATATTTT. Amino acids: CASRPGTASGNTIYF. Combining the CDR3 with reference TRBV19 and TRBJ1-3 gives the whole variable domain DGGITQSPKYLFRKEGQNVTLSCEQNLNHDAMYWYRQDPGQGLRLIYYSQIVNDFQKGDIAEGYSVSREKKESFPLTVTSAQKNPTAFYLCASRPGTASGNTIYFGEGSWLTVV.

The rearrangement joins TRBV28 to TRBJ2-5, with 8 bases aligning to TRBD2. Germline V gene sequence: CDR1 MDHEN, CDR2 SYDVKM. V gave up 3 bases and J gave up 1 base; unmatched junction bases: 13. There are 18 residues in the CDR3. In DNA form, the CDR3 reads TGTGCCAGCAGTTTGCCCTATCGGGGGGGCTCCCTCCAAGAGACCCAGTACTTC. Translated: CASSLPYRGGSLQETQYF.

This clone is a singleton in its sample. The genes are TRBV5-4 and TRBJ2-3; 7 positions agree with TRBD1. The germline V gene has CDR1 SGHNT and CDR2 YYREEE (reference sequence). The junction had 8 bases not matched to a gene; V was cut back by 4 bases and J by 0 bases. CDR3 length: 16 amino acids. This CDR3 reads CASSGPGQKSTDTQYF. The CDR3 DNA follows: TGTGCCAGCAGCGGACCGGGACAGAAAAGCACAGATACGCAGTATTTT. The full variable domain, rest sourced from reference TRBV5-4 and TRBJ2-3, is ETGVTQSPTHLIKTRGQQVTLRCSSQSGHNTVSWYQQALGQGPQFIFQYYREEENGRGNFPPRFSGLQFPNYSSELNVNALELDDSALYLCASSGPGQKSTDTQYFGPGTRLTVL.

This clone was counted a few times. The chain couples TRBV18 to TRBJ2-6, with no clear D. The CDR3 runs 18 residues. Germline CDR1 is KGHSH and CDR2 is LQKENI. V was trimmed by 3 bases and J by 0 bases, leaving 15 bases between them. As DNA, the CDR3 is TGTGCCAGCTCACCTTGGTCCGTAGGTAGCTCTGGGGCCAACGTCCTGACTTTC. Translated, it gives CASSPWSVGSSGANVLTF.

The chain is built from TRBV6-5 and TRBJ2-7, with TRBD1 identical over 9 bases. Germline values: CDR1 MNHEY, CDR2 SVGAGI. The CDR3 contains 13 residues. V was clipped by 5 bases and J by 7 bases; unmatched bases: 6. CDR3 sequence (DNA): TGTGCCAGCAGTCGATCGGGACAGGGTGAGCAGTACTTC. The encoded protein is CASSRSGQGEQYF.

The genes are TRBV5-1 and TRBJ1-1; D unclear. CDR1 and CDR2 (germline): SGHRS, YFSETQ. The germline V and J ends were trimmed by 3 bases and 8 bases, with 11 bases remaining between them. The CDR3 has 12 residues. DNA of the CDR3: TGCGCCAGCAGCTCCTCCCTAGGGGAAGCTTTCTTT. Translating gives CASSSSLGEAFF.

This clone was seen a single time. DNA for the CDR3: TGTGCCAGCAGCTTATGTATGACTAGCGGCCGCTACGAGCAGTACTTC. This sequence encodes CASSLCMTSGRYEQYF. The chain is built from TRBV7-3 and TRBJ2-7; 9 nucleotides align to TRBD2. The CDR3 has 16 residues. V dropped 2 bases and J dropped 3; count of bases not matched to a gene: 8. Germline CDR1 reads SGHTA; CDR2 reads FQGTGA.